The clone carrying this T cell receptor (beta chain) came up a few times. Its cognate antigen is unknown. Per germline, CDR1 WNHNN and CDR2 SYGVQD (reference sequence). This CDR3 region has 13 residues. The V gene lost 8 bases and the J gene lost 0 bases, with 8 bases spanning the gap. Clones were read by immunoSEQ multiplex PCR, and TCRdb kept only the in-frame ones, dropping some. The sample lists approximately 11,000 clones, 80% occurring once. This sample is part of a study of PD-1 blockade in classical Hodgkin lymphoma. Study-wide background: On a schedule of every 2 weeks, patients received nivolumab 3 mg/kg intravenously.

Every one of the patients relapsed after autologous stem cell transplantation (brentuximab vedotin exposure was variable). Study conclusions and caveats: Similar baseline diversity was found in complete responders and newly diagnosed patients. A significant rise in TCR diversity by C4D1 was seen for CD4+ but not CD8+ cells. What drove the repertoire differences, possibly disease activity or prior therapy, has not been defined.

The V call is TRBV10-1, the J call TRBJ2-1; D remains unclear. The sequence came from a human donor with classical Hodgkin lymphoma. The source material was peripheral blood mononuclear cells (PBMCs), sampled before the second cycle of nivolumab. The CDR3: CASGSSSYNEQFF. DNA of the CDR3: TGCGCCAGCGGCTCGAGCTCCTACAATGAGCAGTTCTTC.